The clone carrying this T cell receptor (beta chain) is a singleton in its sample. The sample originates from a study of blood T cell repertoires in COVID-19. In the study overall: Material from acute and convalescent COVID-19 was sourced from the United States, Italy and Spain. From T cells, B-cell-depleted T cells, or PBMCs came the material, which was cDNA or gDNA.

The authors' processing: Reference gene primer amplification gave nucleated cell count estimates. Profiled with immunoSEQ multiplex PCR; TCRdb holds only in-frame clones, not every one. V and J calls and clone size are copied from that table; D and trimming were computed from the DNA. The table records tens of thousands of clones, 84% of them present only once. The CDR3 sequence is 17 residues long. Germline V gene lookup returns CDR1 MGHRA and CDR2 YSYEKL. V was cut by 2 bases and J by 0 bases, with 16 bases left in between. What was sequenced was peripheral blood. The J gene is TRBJ1-1, the V gene TRBV4-1; D remains unclear. The sequence came from a man between 50 and 59 years old with acute or convalescent COVID-19. As DNA, the CDR3 is TGCGCCAGCAGCCAATCATATTCGGGAGCCCTGAACACTGAAGCTTTCTTT. This gives the protein CASSQSYSGALNTEAFF.